These 24 T cell receptor beta chains share one sample of origin, sequenced in a study of regulatory T cells in long-lasting Graves disease. Arm-PCR of CDR3 regions and iRepertoire HTBI primers were used to build TCR beta libraries. TCRdb processed the multiplex PCR reads anew with MiXCR; each CDR3 protein has one entry. The table shows a few hundred thousand distinct CDR3 sequences, with around a fifth occurring only once. Time point of the sample: newly diagnosed GD, antithyroid drugs for less than 3 months. Extracted PBMC RNA gave rise to the TCR library. This sample also appeared in a second study, on T cells in Graves' hyperthyroidism and ophthalmopathy.

This material consisted of peripheral blood mononuclear cells (PBMCs), taken at new diagnosis, from a patient treated with antithyroid drugs. These receptors were collected from a woman in her 30s with Graves disease.

This clonotype showed up many times. J is TRBJ2-2 and V is TRBV28, with TRBD2 as a possible D gene (7 bases). Germline loops: CDR1 MDHEN, CDR2 SYDVKM. The CDR3 extends over 15 amino acids. Trimming took 3 bases from V and 4 from J, leaving 12 bases between them. In DNA, the CDR3 is TGTGCCAGCAGTTTCGCGGGGGCGGGCACCGGGGAGCTGTTTTTT. It codes for CASSFAGAGTGELFF.

This clonotype came up many times. The chain carries TRBV5-4 and TRBJ1-1; D is undetermined. This CDR3 comprises 11 residues. The germline CDR1 and CDR2 sequences are SGHNT and YYREEE (reference sequence). Trimming cost V 4 bases and J 5 bases, with 6 bases left between them. CDR3 region: CASSTMTEAFF. CDR3 coding DNA: TGTGCCAGCAGCACTATGACTGAAGCTTTCTTT.

Many counts were recorded for this clonotype. The chain uses TRBV20-1 and TRBJ1-5; D not certain. The V end was cut by 4 bases, the J end by 0 bases, with 10 bases between. Germline CDR1 reads DFQATT; CDR2 reads SNEGSKA (reference sequence). This CDR3 has 14 residues. The DNA for the CDR3 is TGCAGTGCTACCAGGTTTAATAGCAATCAGCCCCAGCATTTT. Its translation: CSATRFNSNQPQHF.

This clonotype has at least ten counts. The gene calls are TRBV6-1 and TRBJ1-2; D uncertain. This CDR3 has 13 amino acids. CDR1 is MNHNS, CDR2 SASEGT, per germline. Deletions cut 4 bases from V and 4 bases from J, with 10 bases between. The CDR3 DNA is TGTGCCAGCAGTGCCCGGGTAGGCTATGGCTACACCTTC. This gives the protein CASSARVGYGYTF.

This clonotype was counted ten times or more. This sequence joins TRBV20-1 and TRBJ2-5, with no clear D. V lost 8 bases and J lost 2, with 3 bases in between. The CDR3 extends over 9 amino acids. Germline V gene lookup returns CDR1 DFQATT and CDR2 SNEGSKA (reference sequence). CDR3 protein: CSLQETQYF. The CDR3 bases are TGCAGTCTACAAGAGACCCAGTACTTC.

This clonotype was found many times. The chain joins TRBV28 to TRBJ1-5; TRBD1 is a possible D gene (5 bases). V was pared by 3 bases and J by 7 bases, with 13 bases between. The CDR3 spans 14 residues. Germline V gives CDR1 MDHEN, CDR2 SYDVKM. The CDR3 region is CASSFRGGGQPQHF. The CDR3 region has the DNA TGTGCCAGCAGTTTTCGGGGCGGCGGACAGCCCCAGCATTTT.

The chain joins TRBV28 to TRBJ1-5, with 7 positions matching TRBD1. CDR3 length: 15 amino acids. Germline CDR1 is MDHEN and CDR2 is SYDVKM. V shed 5 bases and J 3 bases; nucleotides not matched to a gene: 7. The CDR3 bases are TGTGCCAGCAGTGAGGGGGCGACAGCCAATCAGCCCCAGCATTTT. It specifies CASSEGATANQPQHF.

The table lists this clonotype with many counts. CDR3: CASSRTSGEGKTQYF. CDR3 coding DNA: TGTGCCAGCAGTCGGACTAGCGGGGAGGGGAAGACCCAGTACTTC. The chain carries TRBV5-5 and TRBJ2-5; 12 nucleotides agree with TRBD2. CDR3 length: 15 residues. Unmatched junction bases numbered 8, after V lost 5 bases and J lost 6 bases. Looked up from germline, CDR1 is SGHKS and CDR2 is YYEKEE (reference sequence).

The chain employs TRBV4-1 and TRBJ2-6; 7 bases are a match to TRBD2. Germline loops: CDR1 MGHRA, CDR2 YSYEKL. This CDR3 region has 17 residues. Trimming removed 1 base from V and 2 bases from J; junction bases left unmatched: 5. The CDR3 reads CASSQVWEGAGANVLTF. DNA of the CDR3: TGCGCCAGCAGCCAAGTTTGGGAGGGAGCTGGGGCCAACGTCCTGACTTTC.

This clonotype has a count of ten or more. This rearrangement joins TRBV6-1 to TRBJ1-5, with TRBD1 as a possible D gene (5 bases). The length of the CDR3 is 17 residues. The germline V gene has CDR1 MNHNS and CDR2 SASEGT. V was pared by 5 bases and J by 3 bases, with 20 bases between. The CDR3 reads CASSPHLNPGANQPQHF. The CDR3 region has the DNA TGTGCCAGCAGTCCTCATCTTAATCCCGGGGCCAATCAGCCCCAGCATTTT.

This clonotype came up a few times. The gene calls are TRBV2 and TRBJ1-2; 8 nucleotides line up with TRBD1. The CDR3 has 13 amino acids. In germline, CDR1 is SNHLY, CDR2 FYNNEI. With 5 bases clipped from V and 7 bases from J, the junction kept 6 bases outside the gene matches. The CDR3 nucleotides read TGTGCCAGCAGTTGGACAGGGTTAACTGGCTACACCTTC. Encoded protein: CASSWTGLTGYTF.

Remarks on this clonotype: A much bigger clone sits one base away, suggesting this may be a read error. The V call is TRBV6-1, the J call TRBJ1-6; D remains unclear. The V end lost 6 bases, the J end lost 9 bases, and 15 bases lay between the germline ends. This CDR3 comprises 14 residues. Germline lookup yields CDR1 MNHNS and CDR2 SASEGT. This chain's CDR3 is CASRHSPNLSPLHF. In DNA, the CDR3 is TGTGCCAGCAGACATTCCCCTAATCTTTCACCCCTCCACTTT.

At least ten counts were recorded for this clonotype. The chain uses TRBV6-2 or TRBV6-3 and TRBJ2-1; tentatively, D is TRBD2 (5 bases). Germline V CDR1 and CDR2: MNHEY, SVGEGT. This CDR3 has 16 residues. The V gene lost 7 bases and the J gene lost 2 bases, with 18 bases spanning the gap. CDR3 bases: TGTGCCAGCACCAGACCGGGAAGTTGGGCCTACAATGAGCAGTTCTTC. It encodes CASTRPGSWAYNEQFF.

This chain links TRBV7-9 with TRBJ2-1; 9 bases are shared with TRBD2. CDR1 SEHNR and CDR2 FQNEAQ come from the germline V gene (reference sequence). Trimming cost V 10 bases and J 5 bases; bases outside gene matches: 18. CDR3 length: 17 residues. The CDR3 sequence: CAIPGGWRGGRHNEQFF. CDR3 nucleotide sequence: TGTGCCATCCCTGGAGGATGGCGGGGGGGCCGCCACAATGAGCAGTTCTTC.

This clonotype was counted ten times or more. This chain links TRBV2 with TRBJ2-3; maybe TRBD2 (5 bases). Trimming took 1 base from V and 2 from J, leaving 7 bases between them. Germline V lookup: CDR1 SNHLY, CDR2 FYNNEI. The CDR3 runs to 14 residues. The CDR3 DNA is TGTGCCAGCAGTGAAGGGAGGATCACAGATACGCAGTATTTT. Translated, it gives CASSEGRITDTQYF.

This clonotype was counted ten times or more. V is TRBV20-1 and J is TRBJ2-1, with 7 bases matching TRBD2. Germline V gene data show CDR1 as DFQATT and CDR2 as SNEGSKA (reference sequence). Trimming at V came to 3 bases and at J to 2 bases, leaving 10 bases not matched to a gene. The CDR3 covers 16 residues. The CDR3 sequence: CSASPWGRATYNEQFF. The CDR3 bases are TGCAGTGCTAGCCCCTGGGGGAGGGCCACCTACAATGAGCAGTTCTTC.

The V gene is TRBV11-2, the J gene TRBJ1-1; D gene uncertain. CDR1 SGHAT and CDR2 FQNNGV come from the germline V gene. The CDR3 is made up of 13 amino acids. Trimming removed 0 bases from V and 7 bases from J, with 9 bases in between. Here the CDR3 reads CASSLDRSSEAFF. CDR3 in DNA: TGTGCCAGCAGCTTAGATCGGAGCAGTGAAGCTTTCTTT.

On this clonotype: A much more abundant neighbour one base away suggests this may be a read error. The gene calls are TRBV7-9 and TRBJ2-1, with no clear D. The CDR3 covers 14 residues. Per the germline V gene, CDR1 is SEHNR and CDR2 is FQNEAQ (reference sequence). The DNA of the CDR3 is TGTGCCAGCAGCGAGAGCGCCACCTACAATGAGCAGCTCTTC. Amino acid sequence: CASSESATYNEQLF. The full variable domain, its missing parts supplied by reference TRBV7-9 and TRBJ2-1, is DTGVSQNPRHKITKRGQNVTFRCDPISEHNRLYWYRQTLGQGPEFLTYFQNEAQLEKSRLLSDRFSAERPKGSFSTLEIQRTEQGDSAMYLCASSESATYNEQLFGPGTRLTVL.

The gene calls are TRBV6-8 and TRBJ1-5; D call uncertain. V was cut by 4 bases and J by 6 bases, with 13 bases left in between. Germline assignment: CDR1 MNHGY and CDR2 SAAAGT. The CDR3 extends over 14 amino acids. For the CDR3, the DNA is TGTGCCAGCAGTTCATCAGGATTCAGTCAGCCCCAGCATTTT. Its protein is CASSSSGFSQPQHF.

The chain uses TRBV7-2 and TRBJ2-3; TRBD2 aligns across 12 bases. After removal of 1 base from V and 5 bases from J, the junction contained 4 bases not matched to a gene. Germline loops: CDR1 SGHTA, CDR2 FQGNSA. This CDR3 comprises 16 residues. In DNA form, the CDR3 reads TGTGCCAGCAGCTTAGTGGCTAGCGGGGGGGTAGATACGCAGTATTTT. Its protein is CASSLVASGGVDTQYF. The variable domain in full, with the rest retrieved from reference TRBV7-2 and TRBJ2-3, is GAGVSQSPSNKVTEKGKDVELRCDPISGHTALYWYRQSLGQGLEFLIYFQGNSAPDKSGLPSDRFSAERTGGSVSTLTIQRTQQEDSAVYLCASSLVASGGVDTQYFGPGTRLTVL.

The J gene is TRBJ1-2, the V gene TRBV6-1; D perhaps matches TRBD1 (5 bases). V was trimmed by 7 bases and J by 4 bases, leaving 13 bases between them. This CDR3 contains 13 residues. The germline gives CDR1 MNHNS, CDR2 SASEGT. CDR3 amino acids: CASTNTGGYGYTF. CDR3 bases: TGTGCCAGCACCAACACCGGGGGCTATGGCTACACCTTC.

The chain recombines TRBV12-3 or TRBV12-4 with TRBJ2-6; D unclear. Trimming shortened V by 1 base and J by 4 bases, and 17 bases separated the two germline ends. CDR3 length equals 18 residues. CDR3 DNA: TGTGCCAGCAGTTTAGGAGTCCGAAGAAAGGGAGGGGCCAACGTCCTGACTTTC. The encoded protein is CASSLGVRRKGGANVLTF.

This clonotype was seen at least ten times. V usage is TRBV20-1 and J usage is TRBJ2-7; 10 bases agree with TRBD2. CDR1 is DFQATT, CDR2 SNEGSKA, per germline (reference sequence). Germline trimming cut 0 bases from V and 4 bases from J; bases unmatched to any gene: 9. The CDR3 length is 16 residues. The CDR3 sequence is CSARDRALAGAYEQYF. The CDR3 region has the DNA TGCAGTGCTAGAGATAGGGCCCTAGCGGGGGCTTACGAGCAGTACTTC.

The chain uses TRBV12-5 and TRBJ1-1; 7 bases match TRBD1. CDR3 length: 13 residues. Trimming cost V 5 bases and J 4 bases; bases outside gene matches: 4. Per germline, CDR1 LGHNT and CDR2 FRNRAP. The CDR3 region is CASGVTGLTEAFF. In nucleotides, the CDR3 is TGTGCTAGTGGTGTGACAGGGCTCACTGAAGCTTTCTTT.